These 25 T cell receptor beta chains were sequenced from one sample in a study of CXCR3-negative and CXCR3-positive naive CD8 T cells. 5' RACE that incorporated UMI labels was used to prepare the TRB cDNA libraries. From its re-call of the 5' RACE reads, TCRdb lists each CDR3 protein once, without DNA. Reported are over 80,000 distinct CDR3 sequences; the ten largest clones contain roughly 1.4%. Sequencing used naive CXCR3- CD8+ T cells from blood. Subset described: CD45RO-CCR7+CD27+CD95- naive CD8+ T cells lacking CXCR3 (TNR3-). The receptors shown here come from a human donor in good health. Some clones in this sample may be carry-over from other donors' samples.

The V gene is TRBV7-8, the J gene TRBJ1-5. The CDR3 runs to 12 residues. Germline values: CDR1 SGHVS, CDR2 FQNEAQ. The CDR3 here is CASSQEGQPQHF.

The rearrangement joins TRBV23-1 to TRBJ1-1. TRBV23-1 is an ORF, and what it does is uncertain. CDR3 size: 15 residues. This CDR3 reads CASTTVRGRNTETFF.

This chain's CDR3 is CASSLSFGSEEQYF. The rearrangement links TRBV27 to TRBJ2-7. Germline V gene sequence: CDR1 MNHEY, CDR2 SMNVEV (reference sequence). The CDR3 has 14 residues.

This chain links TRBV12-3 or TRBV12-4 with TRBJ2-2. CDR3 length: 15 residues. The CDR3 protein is CASSPPSYDTGELFF.

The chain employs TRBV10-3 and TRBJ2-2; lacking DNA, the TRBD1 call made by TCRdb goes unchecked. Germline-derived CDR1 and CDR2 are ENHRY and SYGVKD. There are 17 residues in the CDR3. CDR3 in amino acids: CAISEDGTLRGTGELFF.

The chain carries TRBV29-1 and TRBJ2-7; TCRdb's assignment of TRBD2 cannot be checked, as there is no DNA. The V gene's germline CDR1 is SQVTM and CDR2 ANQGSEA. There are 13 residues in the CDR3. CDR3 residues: CSVVEGNSYEQYF.

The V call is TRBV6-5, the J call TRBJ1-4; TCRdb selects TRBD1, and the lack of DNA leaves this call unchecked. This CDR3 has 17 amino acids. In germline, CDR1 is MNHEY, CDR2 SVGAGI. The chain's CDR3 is CASSNPGQVASNEKLVF.

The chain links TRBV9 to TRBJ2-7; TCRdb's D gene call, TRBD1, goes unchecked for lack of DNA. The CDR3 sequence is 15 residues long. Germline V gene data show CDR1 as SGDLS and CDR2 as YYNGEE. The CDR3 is CASSVRGDTNYEQYF. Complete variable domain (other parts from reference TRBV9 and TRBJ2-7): DSGVTQTPKHLITATGQRVTLRCSPRSGDLSVYWYQQSLDQGLQFLIQYYNGEERAKGNILERFSAQQFPDLHSELNLSSLELGDSALYFCASSVRGDTNYEQYFGPGTRLTVT.

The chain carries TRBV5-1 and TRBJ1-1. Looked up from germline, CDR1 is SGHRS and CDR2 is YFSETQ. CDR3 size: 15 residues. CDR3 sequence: CASSWDGVGTTEAFF.

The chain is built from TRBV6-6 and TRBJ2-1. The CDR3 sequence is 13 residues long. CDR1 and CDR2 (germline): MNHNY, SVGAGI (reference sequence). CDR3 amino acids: CASSYQSHNEQFF.

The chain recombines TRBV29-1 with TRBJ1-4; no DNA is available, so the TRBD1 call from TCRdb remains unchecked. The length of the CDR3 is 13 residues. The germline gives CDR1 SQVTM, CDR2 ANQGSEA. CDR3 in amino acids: CSVEWTGEEKLFF.

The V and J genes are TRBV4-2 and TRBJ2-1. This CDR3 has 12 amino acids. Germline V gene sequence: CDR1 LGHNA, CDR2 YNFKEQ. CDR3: CASSQDAREQFF.

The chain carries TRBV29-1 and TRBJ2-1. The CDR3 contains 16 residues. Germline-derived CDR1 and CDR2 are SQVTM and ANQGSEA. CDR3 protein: CSVESPLRGGYNEQFF.

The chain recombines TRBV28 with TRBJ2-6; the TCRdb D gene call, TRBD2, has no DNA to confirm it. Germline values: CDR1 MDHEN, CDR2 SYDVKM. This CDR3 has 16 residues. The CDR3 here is CASNRGRTSGANVLTF.

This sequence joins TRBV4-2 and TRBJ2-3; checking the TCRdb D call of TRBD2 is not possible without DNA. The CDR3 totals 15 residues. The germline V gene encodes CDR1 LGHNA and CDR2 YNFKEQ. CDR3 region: CASSQERGGPDTQYF.

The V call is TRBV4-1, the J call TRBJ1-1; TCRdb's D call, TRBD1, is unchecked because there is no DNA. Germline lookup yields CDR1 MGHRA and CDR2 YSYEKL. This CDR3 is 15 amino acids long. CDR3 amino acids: CASSPRGAVNTEAFF.

The CDR3: CASSLVPLAGGPNTGELFF. The chain recombines TRBV7-8 with TRBJ2-2; the D call from TCRdb, TRBD2, cannot be confirmed without DNA. The CDR3 loop spans 19 amino acids. The V gene's germline CDR1 is SGHVS and CDR2 FQNEAQ.

CDR3: CASSPLSGGDNEQFF. The chain joins TRBV6-5 to TRBJ2-1; TCRdb's D gene call, TRBD2, goes unchecked for lack of DNA. CDR1 is MNHEY and CDR2 is SVGAGI in the germline V gene. The CDR3 contains 15 residues.

This CDR3 is CASRRGLLAQYF. This chain uses TRBV25-1 with TRBJ2-3; TCRdb designates TRBD2, a call that cannot be tested without DNA. The CDR3 is 12 amino acids. CDR1 is MGHDK, CDR2 SYGVNS, per germline.

The CDR3 region is CASSARTGGRQPQHF. The chain employs TRBV6-2 or TRBV6-3 and TRBJ1-5; the TRBD1 assignment by TCRdb is unverifiable without DNA. Germline lookup yields CDR1 MNHEY and CDR2 SVGEGT. The CDR3 runs to 15 residues.

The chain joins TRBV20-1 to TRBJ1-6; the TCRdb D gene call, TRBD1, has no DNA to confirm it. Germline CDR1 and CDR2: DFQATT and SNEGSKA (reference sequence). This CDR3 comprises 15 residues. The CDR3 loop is CSAPAGRGGNSPLHF.

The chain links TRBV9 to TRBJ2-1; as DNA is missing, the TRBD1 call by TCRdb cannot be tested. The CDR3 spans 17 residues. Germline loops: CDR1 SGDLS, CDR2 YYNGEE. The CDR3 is CASSAHWTGTVDNEQFF.

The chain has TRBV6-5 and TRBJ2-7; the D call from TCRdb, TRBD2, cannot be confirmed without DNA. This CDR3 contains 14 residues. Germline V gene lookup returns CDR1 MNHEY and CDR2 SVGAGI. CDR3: CASSYSGTIYEQYF.

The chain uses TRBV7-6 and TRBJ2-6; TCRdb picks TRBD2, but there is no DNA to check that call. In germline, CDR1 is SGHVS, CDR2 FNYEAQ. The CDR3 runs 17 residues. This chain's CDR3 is CASSPAGPYSGANVLTF.

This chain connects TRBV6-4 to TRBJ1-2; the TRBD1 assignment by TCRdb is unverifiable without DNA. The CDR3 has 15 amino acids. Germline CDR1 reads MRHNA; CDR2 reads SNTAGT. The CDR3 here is CASRGGVEGSYGYTF.